Following are 19 T cell receptor beta chains from one sample sequenced in a study of HIV-infected patients and healthy controls. All unsorted peripheral T cells were captured because whole blood was used without fractionation. cDNA was made from approximately 500 ng RNA using alpha and beta constant primers. Separate chain-specific third strand synthesis with multiplexing indices produced the alpha and beta libraries. Each CDR3 protein is one row after TCRdb ran MiXCR on the 5' RACE reads. There are a few thousand distinct CDR3 sequences in the sample; about a tenth occur only once, and around an eighth lies in the top ten. The source was blood, collected before antiretroviral therapy. The receptors shown here come from an adult with HIV infection.

This clonotype is deemed medium-sized. This rearrangement joins TRBV5-5 to TRBJ1-1; 7 bases are a match to TRBD1. The germline V gene has CDR1 SGHKS and CDR2 YYEKEE (reference sequence). V lost 0 bases, J lost 5 bases, and 4 bases stayed unmatched. The CDR3 totals 14 residues. This CDR3 is CASSLVRGRTEAFF. As DNA, the CDR3 is TGTGCCAGCAGCTTGGTGAGGGGGCGGACTGAAGCTTTCTTT.

This clonotype was observed many times. This rearrangement joins TRBV5-1 to TRBJ1-1; D not certain. The CDR3 runs 12 residues. Germline values: CDR1 SGHRS, CDR2 YFSETQ. Between the trimmed V and J ends, which lost 3 bases and 5 bases, there was a span of 8 bases. DNA for the CDR3: TGCGCCAGCAGCTACGGTCCAACTGAAGCTTTCTTT. Translating it yields CASSYGPTEAFF.

The table lists this clonotype with many counts. This chain uses TRBV7-8 with TRBJ2-7; D not resolved. The CDR3 is 14 amino acids. Trimming took 3 bases from V and 2 from J, leaving 11 bases between them. Germline assignment: CDR1 SGHVS and CDR2 FQNEAQ. The CDR3 loop reads CASSLIIGPYEQYF. The CDR3 DNA reads TGTGCCAGCAGCTTGATCATAGGGCCCTACGAGCAGTACTTC.

This clonotype was seen many times. This chain joins TRBV6-5 and TRBJ2-5, with D tentatively TRBD1 or TRBD2 (6 bases each). Germline-derived CDR1 and CDR2 are MNHEY and SVGAGI. This CDR3 comprises 16 residues. Trimming pared 0 bases from V and 2 bases from J, leaving 13 bases between. CDR3 nucleotides: TGTGCCAGCAGTTACTCGGGTCGGGGGCCGCAAGAGACCCAGTACTTC. It specifies CASSYSGRGPQETQYF.

This clonotype was observed at least ten times. This sequence joins TRBV5-4 and TRBJ2-5; tentative D call: TRBD1 (5 bases). CDR3 size: 14 residues. Trimming took off 0 bases at V and 3 bases at J, with 9 bases between the two ends. Germline assignment: CDR1 SGHNT and CDR2 YYREEE (reference sequence). CDR3 in DNA: TGTGCCAGCAGCTTGGAGATCAGGGAAGAGACCCAGTACTTC. Amino acid sequence: CASSLEIREETQYF.

In its sample, this clonotype is medium-sized. CDR3 loop: CASSQYRGQETQYF. The CDR3 coding sequence is TGTGCCAGCAGCCAATACAGGGGACAAGAGACCCAGTACTTC. The rearrangement links TRBV7-6 to TRBJ2-5, with TRBD1 identical over 7 bases. Germline-derived CDR1 and CDR2 are SGHVS and FNYEAQ. Trimming at V came to 5 bases and at J to 2 bases, leaving 5 bases not matched to a gene. This CDR3 is 14 amino acids long.

By share, this clonotype counts as medium-sized. J is TRBJ2-7 and V is TRBV5-1; 7 bases map to TRBD1. This CDR3 region has 14 residues. Per the germline V gene, CDR1 is SGHRS and CDR2 is YFSETQ. With V trimmed by 5 bases and J by 5 bases, 10 bases remained unmatched. CDR3 DNA sequence: TGCGCCAGCAGTCCACGACAGGGTCCCAACGAGCAGTACTTC. This codes for CASSPRQGPNEQYF. Full variable domain (missing parts from reference TRBV5-1 and TRBJ2-7): KAGVTQTPRYLIKTRGQQVTLSCSPISGHRSVSWYQQTPGQGLQFLFEYFSETQRNKGNFPGRFSGRQFSNSRSEMNVSTLELGDSALYLCASSPRQGPNEQYFGPGTRLTVT.

In this sample, this clonotype turned up many times. J is TRBJ2-1 and V is TRBV5-5; tentative D call: TRBD1 (6 bases). V lost 4 bases and J lost 0, with 14 bases in between. CDR3 length: 16 residues. The germline gives CDR1 SGHKS, CDR2 YYEKEE (reference sequence). The CDR3 nucleotides read TGTGCCAGCAGCGCTACAGGGTTCCCCTCCTACAATGAGCAGTTCTTC. The encoded protein is CASSATGFPSYNEQFF. The full variable domain, its missing parts supplied by reference TRBV5-5 and TRBJ2-1, is DAGVTQSPTHLIKTRGQQVTLRCSPISGHKSVSWYQQVLGQGPQFIFQYYEKEERGRGNFPDRFSARQFPNYSSELNVNALLLGDSALYLCASSATGFPSYNEQFFGPGTRLTVL.

In this sample, this clonotype is medium-sized (0.01 to 0.1%). The chain employs TRBV18 and TRBJ1-2, with 9 bases lining up with TRBD1. The V and J ends lost 1 base and 1 base, in that order; junction bases with no gene match: 7. Germline V gene lookup returns CDR1 KGHSH and CDR2 LQKENI. The CDR3 is 17 residues long. CDR3 protein: CASSPRAGTGRNYGYTF. CDR3 DNA: TGTGCCAGCTCACCACGGGCCGGGACAGGGCGTAACTATGGCTACACCTTC. Full variable domain (missing parts from reference TRBV18 and TRBJ1-2): NAGVMQNPRHLVRRRGQEARLRCSPMKGHSHVYWYRQLPEEGLKFMVYLQKENIIDESGMPKERFSAEFPKEGPSILRIQQVVRGDSAAYFCASSPRAGTGRNYGYTFGSGTRLTVV.

This chain connects TRBV28 to TRBJ2-3, with 13 bases matching TRBD2. The J segment lost 4 bases and the V segment lost 5 bases, leaving 3 bases of the junction unmatched. The germline V gene encodes CDR1 MDHEN and CDR2 SYDVKM. The CDR3 has 15 amino acids. The CDR3 region has the DNA TGTGCCAGCAGTGAAGGGACTAGCGGGGCAGATACGCAGTATTTT. Translating gives CASSEGTSGADTQYF. Together with reference TRBV28 and TRBJ2-3, the CDR3 gives the full variable domain: DVKVTQSSRYLVKRTGEKVFLECVQDMDHENMFWYRQDPGLGLRLIYFSYDVKMKEKGDIPEGYSVSREKKERFSLILESASTNQTSMYLCASSEGTSGADTQYFGPGTRLTVL.

Relative to its sample, this clonotype is medium-sized. J is TRBJ2-7 and V is TRBV29-1; D call uncertain. The germline V gene has CDR1 SQVTM and CDR2 ANQGSEA. With 3 bases removed from V and 7 bases from J, the gap between germline ends came to 22 bases. CDR3 length equals 15 residues. CDR3 residues: CSVEGGETPYGEQYF. The CDR3 nucleotides are TGCAGCGTTGAGGGCGGAGAGACCCCCTATGGGGAGCAGTACTTC.

This clonotype qualifies as medium-sized. The chain employs TRBV20-1 and TRBJ1-5, with D possibly TRBD1 on 5 matching bases. The germline V and J ends were trimmed by 5 bases and 1 base, with 12 bases remaining between them. Germline V gives CDR1 DFQATT, CDR2 SNEGSKA (reference sequence). The CDR3 loop spans 14 amino acids. CDR3 coding DNA: TGCAGTGCTCGCTCAGGGAGCAGCAATCAGCCCCAGCATTTT. Its translation is CSARSGSSNQPQHF.

The sample holds many counts of this clonotype. The rearrangement joins TRBV18 to TRBJ2-5, with TRBD1 identical over 8 bases. In germline, CDR1 is KGHSH, CDR2 LQKENI. The CDR3 has 14 residues. V shed 2 bases, J shed 4 bases, and the junction held 3 bases outside the gene matches. CDR3 coding DNA: TGTGCCAGCTCACCAAACAGGGGGAGAGAGACCCAGTACTTC. Translated, it gives CASSPNRGRETQYF.

This clonotype showed up many times. This CDR3 reads CASSFWRGARGTGELFF. The CDR3 bases are TGTGCCAGCAGTTTTTGGAGGGGGGCCCGGGGCACCGGGGAGCTGTTTTTT. The chain links TRBV12-3 or TRBV12-4 to TRBJ2-2; D assignment may be TRBD1 or TRBD2 (6 bases each). Trimming took off 3 bases at V and 4 bases at J, with 18 bases between the two ends. The CDR3 is 17 residues long.

This clonotype was counted many times. The chain employs TRBV27 and TRBJ1-6; D uncertain. Germline lookup yields CDR1 MNHEY and CDR2 SMNVEV (reference sequence). There are 12 residues in the CDR3. V shed 5 bases and J shed 8 bases, with 7 bases lying between them. CDR3 nucleotides: TGTGCCAGCAGTCCGCTAGATTCACCCCTCCACTTT. Encoded protein: CASSPLDSPLHF.

This clonotype is classed as medium-sized. The chain is built from TRBV12-3 or TRBV12-4 and TRBJ1-4; perhaps TRBD1 as D (6 bases). The CDR3 covers 14 residues. V lost 7 bases, J lost 6 bases, and 15 bases lay in between. CDR3 in amino acids: CASNLRGWDEKLFF. The CDR3 region has the DNA TGTGCCAGCAACCTCAGGGGTTGGGATGAAAAACTGTTTTTT.

This clonotype is medium-sized within its sample. The genes are TRBV6-5 and TRBJ1-2; D gene unclear. The V gene lost 6 bases and the J gene lost 1 base, with 6 bases spanning the gap. This CDR3 contains 12 residues. Germline-derived CDR1 and CDR2 are MNHEY and SVGAGI. The CDR3 loop reads CASRTSNYGYTF. In DNA, the CDR3 is TGTGCCAGCAGGACTAGTAACTATGGCTACACCTTC.

This clonotype is labeled as medium-sized. V usage is TRBV7-9 and J usage is TRBJ2-2; the D is unclear. Germline CDR1 and CDR2: SEHNR and FQNEAQ (reference sequence). CDR3 length: 12 residues. V lost 1 base and J 9 bases, leaving 6 bases between the germline ends. CDR3 region: CASSLDKWELFF. Here the CDR3 DNA reads TGTGCCAGCAGCTTAGACAAATGGGAGCTGTTTTTT.

This clonotype has just a few counts. This chain uses TRBV19 with TRBJ1-5, with D unclear. The CDR3 runs to 15 residues. V was pared by 7 bases and J by 0 bases, with 13 bases between. Germline values: CDR1 LNHDA, CDR2 SQIVND (reference sequence). The DNA for the CDR3 is TGTGCCAGTACGCACGGGTCATATAGCAATCAGCCCCAGCATTTT. It is translated as CASTHGSYSNQPQHF.